These 19 T cell receptor beta chains were sequenced from one sample in a study of blood T cell repertoires in COVID-19. Using immunoSEQ multiplex PCR, the repertoire was profiled, and TCRdb retains in-frame clones only, with some absent. This table holds 180,000 or so clones, 70% to 85% found once. Sequenced: peripheral blood. The receptor set was obtained from a human donor with acute or convalescent COVID-19. The donor label of this sample is uncertain.

This chain uses TRBV7-2 with TRBJ2-2; a weak D match, TRBD1 (7 bases). V lost 5 bases and J lost 2, with 15 bases in between. CDR3 length: 16 residues. Germline lookup yields CDR1 SGHTA and CDR2 FQGNSA. The CDR3 here is CASSRPTGTNTGELFF. Written as DNA, the CDR3 is TGTGCCAGCAGCCGGCCGACAGGGACTAACACCGGGGAGCTGTTTTTT.

This chain connects TRBV6-2 or TRBV6-3 to TRBJ1-2; D is perhaps TRBD1 (6 bases). CDR3 length: 14 residues. The V gene lost 2 bases and the J gene lost 7 bases, with 14 bases spanning the gap. Germline lookup yields CDR1 MNHEY and CDR2 SVGEGT. The CDR3 DNA sequence: TGTGCCAGCAGTTACCGGACAGCGTGGGGTGGCTACACCTTC. It codes for CASSYRTAWGGYTF.

This clone was recorded only once. V and J are TRBV30 and TRBJ1-1; the D gene is possibly TRBD1 (5 bases). In germline, CDR1 is GTSNPN, CDR2 SVGIG (reference sequence). The CDR3 has 11 amino acids. Between the trimmed V and J ends, which lost 8 bases and 7 bases, there was a span of 14 bases. CDR3 protein: CATLWRGEAFF. The CDR3 nucleotides are TGTGCCACATTGTGGAGGGGTGAAGCTTTCTTT.

The chain recombines TRBV19 with TRBJ1-4; 10 bases line up with TRBD1. V shed 5 bases, J shed 5 bases, and the junction held 5 bases outside the gene matches. The CDR3 spans 15 residues. From germline, CDR1 is LNHDA and CDR2 SQIVND (reference sequence). The CDR3 region has the DNA TGTGCCAGTAGTTTCCGGACAGGGGGAAATGAAAAACTGTTTTTT. This sequence encodes CASSFRTGGNEKLFF.

This clone was found a few times. The chain combines TRBV30 with TRBJ2-7, with 8 positions matching TRBD1. The CDR3 is 13 residues long. Germline lookup yields CDR1 GTSNPN and CDR2 SVGIG (reference sequence). V was clipped by 2 bases and J by 7 bases; unmatched bases: 7. This CDR3 is CAWSRQGTGEQYF. The CDR3 DNA follows: TGTGCCTGGAGTCGACAGGGGACGGGGGAGCAGTACTTC.

Points on this clone: This sample also contains other DNA sequences that code for the same CDR3. The V call is TRBV29-1, the J call TRBJ1-2, with 10 bases matching TRBD1. V lost 6 bases and J lost 3; bases outside the gene matches: 1. This CDR3 has 12 amino acids. Germline lookup yields CDR1 SQVTM and CDR2 ANQGSEA. The CDR3 DNA reads as TGCAGCGTCGGACAGGGGGACTATGGCTACACCTTC. It encodes CSVGQGDYGYTF.

The chain carries TRBV7-3 and TRBJ1-3, with 9 bases fitting TRBD1. CDR3 size: 18 residues. Looked up from germline, CDR1 is SGHTA and CDR2 is FQGTGA. Germline trimming cut 1 base from V and 0 bases from J; bases unmatched to any gene: 7. CDR3 sequence: CASSLNPQGAVSGNTIYF. CDR3 in DNA: TGTGCCAGCAGCTTAAACCCACAGGGGGCTGTCTCTGGAAACACCATATATTTT. The full variable domain, rest sourced from reference TRBV7-3 and TRBJ1-3, is GAGVSQTPSNKVTEKGKYVELRCDPISGHTALYWYRQSLGQGPEFLIYFQGTGAADDSGLPNDRFFAVRPEGSVSTLKIQRTERGDSAVYLCASSLNPQGAVSGNTIYFGEGSWLTVV.

The chain is built from TRBV19 and TRBJ2-2, with 9 positions matching TRBD1. Germline-derived CDR1 and CDR2 are LNHDA and SQIVND (reference sequence). The V and J ends lost 4 bases and 5 bases, in that order; junction bases with no gene match: 8. The CDR3 has 16 amino acids. Here the CDR3 reads CASSNPGTGFTGELFF. DNA of the CDR3: TGTGCCAGTAGTAACCCAGGGACAGGGTTTACCGGGGAGCTGTTTTTT.

The chain recombines TRBV28 with TRBJ1-4, with 9 bases matching TRBD1. V shed 4 bases, J shed 8 bases, and the junction held 8 bases outside the gene matches. The CDR3 covers 15 residues. From germline, CDR1 is MDHEN and CDR2 SYDVKM. CDR3 coding DNA: TGTGCCAGCAGTTCGCCGGGACAGGGTGCGGAAAAACTGTTTTTT. It translates to CASSSPGQGAEKLFF.

V is TRBV28 and J is TRBJ1-2; 8 nucleotides match TRBD1. J was trimmed by 7 bases and V by 3 bases; bases with no gene match: 10. There are 15 residues in the CDR3. Per the germline V gene, CDR1 is MDHEN and CDR2 is SYDVKM. The chain's CDR3 is CASSFPGQGAAGYTF. The CDR3 DNA reads TGTGCCAGCAGTTTCCCTGGACAGGGAGCGGCTGGCTACACCTTC.

V gene TRBV5-1 combines with J gene TRBJ2-3; 12 nucleotides match TRBD2. Trimming removed 4 bases from V and 4 bases from J; junction bases left unmatched: 10. This CDR3 is 17 amino acids long. Germline CDR1 SGHRS, CDR2 YFSETQ. DNA of the CDR3: TGCGCCAGCAGCCCCGGACTAGCGGGACTGAGGGCAGATACGCAGTATTTT. Its translation: CASSPGLAGLRADTQYF.

As for this clone: The same CDR3 also results from other DNA sequences found in this sample. The chain couples TRBV5-1 to TRBJ1-2; 7 nucleotides match TRBD1. Looked up from germline, CDR1 is SGHRS and CDR2 is YFSETQ. V dropped 0 bases and J dropped 7; count of bases not matched to a gene: 0. This CDR3 has 12 amino acids. CDR3 in amino acids: CASSLGQGGYTF. The CDR3 nucleotides read TGCGCCAGCAGCTTGGGACAGGGTGGCTACACCTTC.

The rearrangement uses TRBV9 and TRBJ2-1, with TRBD1 as a possible D gene (6 bases). Trimming left V 0 bases short and J 7 bases short, with 14 bases between. The CDR3 is 15 residues long. CDR1 SGDLS and CDR2 YYNGEE come from the germline V gene. This chain's CDR3 is CASSVEAGEWNEQFF. The CDR3 region has the DNA TGTGCCAGCAGCGTAGAGGCAGGGGAATGGAATGAGCAGTTCTTC.

There are a few counts of this clone. The chain couples TRBV6-1 to TRBJ2-1; D is perhaps TRBD2 (6 bases). Germline CDR1 reads MNHNS; CDR2 reads SASEGT. With 3 bases removed from V and 8 bases from J, the gap between germline ends came to 11 bases. The CDR3 length is 13 residues. The CDR3 loop reads CASSEFREDEQFF. The CDR3 DNA reads TGTGCCAGCAGTGAGTTCAGGGAGGATGAGCAGTTCTTC.

The chain employs TRBV4-1 and TRBJ2-2; no definite D call. The CDR3 has 15 amino acids. Germline V gene data show CDR1 as MGHRA and CDR2 as YSYEKL. V was trimmed by 2 bases and J by 0 bases, leaving 7 bases between them. DNA of the CDR3: TGCGCCAGCAGCCAATTGAACACGAACACCGGGGAGCTGTTTTTT. Its protein product is CASSQLNTNTGELFF.

This clone was seen a few times. V usage is TRBV11-2 and J usage is TRBJ2-2; 8 bases fit TRBD2. After removal of 5 bases from V and 9 bases from J, the junction contained 11 bases not matched to a gene. The CDR3 has 15 residues. Germline V gene sequence: CDR1 SGHAT, CDR2 FQNNGV. CDR3 loop: CASSDFSGKFWELFF. CDR3 coding DNA: TGTGCCAGCAGCGACTTTAGCGGGAAATTCTGGGAGCTGTTTTTT.

The chain employs TRBV7-2 and TRBJ2-7, with 8 bases matching TRBD2. The V gene end was trimmed by 5 bases and the J gene end by 6 bases; junction bases not matched to a gene: 12. Germline loops: CDR1 SGHTA, CDR2 FQGNSA. The CDR3 contains 15 residues. The CDR3 nucleotides read TGTGCCAGCAGCCCCGGCCTAGCGGGTTACCGCGAGCAGTACTTC. Its protein product is CASSPGLAGYREQYF.

V usage is TRBV3-1 (or the pseudogene TRBV3-2) and J usage is TRBJ1-5, with 9 bases matching TRBD1. The CDR3 is 13 residues long. Germline V CDR1 and CDR2: LGHDT, YNNKEL (reference sequence). V gave up 11 bases and J gave up 2 bases; unmatched junction bases: 4. CDR3 loop: CASGQGGNQPQHF. The CDR3, as DNA: TGTGCCTCGGGACAGGGAGGCAATCAGCCCCAGCATTTT.

V is TRBV5-6 and J is TRBJ1-1, with D possibly being TRBD1 (6 bases). The CDR3 covers 14 residues. Germline loops: CDR1 SGHDT, CDR2 YYEEEE. Trimming took off 3 bases at V and 1 base at J, with 10 bases between the two ends. The CDR3: CASSWGGPNTEAFF. The CDR3 coding sequence is TGTGCCAGCAGCTGGGGGGGCCCGAACACTGAAGCTTTCTTT.